This T cell receptor (beta chain) stems from a study of T cells after yellow fever vaccination. Overall study results and limits: Abundant clonotypes from the bulk population could have been carried over as contaminants into FACS-sorted repertoires. Post-booster repertoires contained most primary-vaccination clones again (around 97% CD4, approximately 88% CD8). Clonotypes appearing in both CD4 and CD8 compartments existed, and their share was small.

The CDR3 has 14 residues. Germline CDR1 is SQVTM and CDR2 is ANQGSEA. V gave up 2 bases and J gave up 9 bases, with 17 bases separating them. This clonotype turned up a few times. As yet, its antigen is unknown. TCRdb fed the 5' RACE reads into MiXCR, producing one record per CDR3 protein. The sample consists of under 550,000 distinct CDR3 sequences, around a fifth of them appearing once. The clonotype comes from a man between 18 and 29 years old who received the YFV17D yellow fever vaccine. The source was PBMCs, collected approximately 20 days after the first yellow fever vaccination. This chain joins TRBV29-1 and TRBJ2-1; possible D gene TRBD1, 6 bases. CDR3 DNA sequence: TGCAGCGTTGAAACGTCAGGGGATCACACTGAGCAGTTCTTC. The encoded protein is CSVETSGDHTEQFF.